These 11 T cell receptor beta chains share one sample of origin, sequenced in a study of blood T cell repertoires in COVID-19. Profiling relied on immunoSEQ multiplex PCR, and the TCRdb table lists in-frame clones only, not all of them. The sample has over 65,000 clones, roughly 89% seen once; the top ten hold approximately 4.4%. Sequenced: peripheral blood. These receptors were obtained from a man aged 45-60 years with active COVID-19.

V gene TRBV5-6 combines with J gene TRBJ1-1; D unresolved. The V gene lost 0 bases and the J gene lost 0 bases, with 6 bases spanning the gap. Germline CDR1 is SGHDT and CDR2 is YYEEEE. The CDR3 spans 14 residues. The CDR3 coding sequence is TGTGCCAGCAGCTTGGGTAACATGAACACTGAAGCTTTCTTT. It yields the protein CASSLGNMNTEAFF.

Worth noting for this clone: The junction differs from germline at one of its ends, possibly a read error. The chain couples TRBV19 to TRBJ1-4, with D tentatively TRBD1 (5 bases). This CDR3 spans 16 amino acids. Germline CDR1 is LNHDA and CDR2 is SQIVND (reference sequence). The CDR3 loop reads CASSSPRVATNEKLFF. The DNA of the CDR3 is TGTGCCAGCAGTAGTCCCAGGGTCGCAACTAATGAAAAACTGTTTTTT.

Only a few counts were recorded for this clone. The chain recombines TRBV12-3 or TRBV12-4 with TRBJ2-2; tentative D call: TRBD2 (6 bases). The CDR3 extends over 13 amino acids. V lost 6 bases, J lost 7 bases, and 12 bases lay in between. The CDR3 nucleotides read TGTGCCAGCAGCATAGCGGCGTACGGGGAGCTGTTTTTT. Protein: CASSIAAYGELFF.

CDR3 amino acids: CASSLGLAGVTGELFF. As DNA, the CDR3 is TGTGCCAGCAGCTTGGGACTAGCGGGAGTTACCGGGGAGCTGTTTTTT. The chain couples TRBV7-2 to TRBJ2-2; 14 positions match TRBD2. Germline loops: CDR1 SGHTA, CDR2 FQGNSA. This CDR3 spans 16 amino acids. Trimming at V came to 3 bases and at J to 5 bases, leaving 2 bases not matched to a gene.

This clone was counted once. The V and J genes are TRBV14 and TRBJ2-3; no reliable D call. The V gene lost 5 bases and the J gene lost 3 bases, with 9 bases spanning the gap. This CDR3 has 13 residues. The germline V gene has CDR1 SGHDN and CDR2 FVKESK. CDR3 residues: CASSTHLTDTQYF. CDR3 bases: TGTGCCAGCAGCACCCACTTGACAGATACGCAGTATTTT.

The chain has TRBV28 and TRBJ1-2; D call uncertain. The V gene's germline CDR1 is MDHEN and CDR2 SYDVKM. V was pared by 6 bases and J by 0 bases, with 14 bases between. This CDR3 is 15 amino acids long. CDR3 in amino acids: CASSSPTGANYGYTF. In nucleotides, the CDR3 is TGTGCCAGCAGCTCGCCTACGGGAGCTAACTATGGCTACACCTTC.

The V gene is TRBV19, the J gene TRBJ2-6, with 10 bases matching TRBD1. V was pared by 8 bases and J by 3 bases, with 4 bases of the junction left unmatched. CDR1 is LNHDA and CDR2 is SQIVND in the germline V gene (reference sequence). CDR3 length: 15 residues. The CDR3 DNA follows: TGTGCCAGTCGACAGGGGGCGCATGGGGCCAACGTCCTGACTTTC. The encoded protein is CASRQGAHGANVLTF.

This sequence joins TRBV11-2 and TRBJ2-7; perhaps TRBD1 as D (5 bases). The CDR3 extends over 12 amino acids. Germline V lookup: CDR1 SGHAT, CDR2 FQNNGV. V lost 5 bases to trimming and J lost 7 bases, with 12 bases between them. CDR3 DNA: TGTGCCAGCAGCCCGACAGATTTGGAGCAGTACTTC. This encodes CASSPTDLEQYF.

The chain is built from TRBV6-1 and TRBJ2-6; weak D call: TRBD1 (5 bases). The CDR3 spans 15 residues. Germline lookup yields CDR1 MNHNS and CDR2 SASEGT. V was pared by 1 base and J by 1 base, with 5 bases between. CDR3 protein: CASSEGQSGANVLTF. The CDR3 nucleotides read TGTGCCAGCAGTGAAGGACAGTCTGGGGCCAACGTCCTGACTTTC.

The V and J genes are TRBV27 and TRBJ1-2; TRBD1 matches 7 bases. Germline V lookup: CDR1 MNHEY, CDR2 SMNVEV (reference sequence). The J segment lost 2 bases and the V segment lost 5 bases, leaving 8 bases of the junction unmatched. The CDR3 covers 15 residues. The CDR3 nucleotides read TGTGCCAGCAGTGAGGCCGGGACAGACAACTATGGCTACACCTTC. Protein sequence: CASSEAGTDNYGYTF.

This rearrangement joins TRBV11-2 to TRBJ1-3; weak D call: TRBD1 (5 bases). The CDR3 length is 14 residues. Germline V lookup: CDR1 SGHAT, CDR2 FQNNGV. The V and J ends lost 0 bases and 3 bases respectively, with 6 bases between them. CDR3 sequence: CASSLDQGGNTIYF. In DNA, the CDR3 is TGTGCCAGCAGCTTAGATCAGGGTGGAAACACCATATATTTT.